The following is a TCR beta chain sequence with its context. V was pared by 5 bases and J by 5 bases, with 4 bases between. Germline loops: CDR1 SGHAT, CDR2 FQNNGV. The CDR3 length is 11 residues. Libraries were prepared by immunoSEQ multiplex PCR; TCRdb keeps only in-frame clonotypes and omits some of them. The data contain about 81,000 clones, 90% of them singletons. The entry originates in a study of PD-L1 blockade in urothelial cancer. The TCR originated in a man between 60 and 75 years old with urothelial cancer. The sample here was PBMCs, taken around atezolizumab (anti-PD-L1) treatment. J is TRBJ2-1 and V is TRBV11-2; D call uncertain. The CDR3 here is CASSVNNEQFF. CDR3 nucleotides: TGTGCCAGCAGCGTCAACAATGAGCAGTTCTTC.